At least ten counts were recorded for the clone carrying this T cell receptor (beta chain). No antigen is known for it. Authors of the study amplified TCR beta CDR3 regions from RNA transcripts. An initial round of RT-PCR targeting the TCR CDR3 relied on the HTBI primer set. One entry per CDR3 protein, called by TCRdb with MiXCR from the multiplex PCR reads. Of around 620,000 distinct CDR3 sequences in the sample, under 20% were seen once. The study left out patients who had uncontrolled infection, other autoimmune disease, pregnancy or lactation. This entry comes from a study of T cells in Graves' hyperthyroidism and ophthalmopathy. Study as a whole: The authors collected peripheral blood at initial diagnosis, before any treatment.

Broader study findings: Expanded thyroid clonotypes (above 0.001) were mostly also found in blood. Ophthalmopathy could be told apart from stable hyperthyroidism with a 13 V-J model.

Germline V gene lookup returns CDR1 SGHAT and CDR2 FQNNGV. The V gene lost 3 bases and the J gene lost 4 bases, with 15 bases spanning the gap. This CDR3 has 15 residues. The origin of this receptor is a woman between 25 and 40 years old with Graves' hyperthyroidism. Sequencing used blood. The chain couples TRBV11-2 to TRBJ2-5; no reliable D call. This chain's CDR3 is CASSFGTSVGETQYF. CDR3 nucleotide sequence: TGTGCCAGCAGCTTCGGTACAAGTGTAGGAGAGACCCAGTACTTC.